This section outlines one TCR beta chain sequence together with its context. The entry originates in a study of shared clonotypes between healthy human individuals. The protocol was immunoSEQ multiplex PCR, while the TCRdb copy is restricted to in-frame clones and leaves out a portion. The data contain some 800,000 clones, almost 95% of them seen just once; the ten biggest clones take up less than 25%. This CDR3 is built from 16 residues. CDR1 MDHEN and CDR2 SYDVKM come from the germline V gene. Trimming left V 9 bases short and J 2 bases short, with 22 bases between. CD45RO-negative CD8 cells positively selected for CCR7 made up the naive population, which excluded terminally differentiated effector memory CD45RA+ cells.

Specimen: naive CD8+ T cells sorted from blood. The chain has TRBV28 and TRBJ2-5; D gene unclear. This receptor was obtained from a man younger than 45 in good health. CDR3 nucleotides: TGTGCCAGTGCTCAAAGTTCGGCGGTTCTTCAAGAGACCCAGTACTTC. Translation gives CASAQSSAVLQETQYF.